A selection of T cell receptor beta chains follows, all from one sample in a study of shared clonotypes between healthy human individuals. Here immunoSEQ multiplex PCR was the method, and the copy in TCRdb shows in-frame clones only, minus some. This table has 150,000 to 200,000 clones, approximately 61% appearing once. The specimen was memory CD4+ T cells sorted from blood. These receptors were collected from a man aged 30-40 years in good health. Each CDR3 is given with its conserved first and last residue. Fields, in order: CDR3 protein, CDR3 DNA, clone size, V gene, J gene, D gene. A D gene is named only where the DNA matches it firmly. Clone size is given for some rows only: seen once, a few or many times, or a class if the clone is expanded.

CASSLARSYEQYF	TGCGCCAGCAGCTTGGCCAGGTCCTACGAGCAGTACTTC	many	TRBV5-1	TRBJ2-7	.
CASSADGGVDYGYTF	TGTGCCAGCAGCGCGGACGGGGGAGTAGACTATGGCTACACCTTC	.	TRBV27	TRBJ1-2	.
CSVESGGDGPTDTQYF	TGCAGCGTTGAAAGCGGGGGGGATGGTCCCACAGATACGCAGTATTTT	.	TRBV29-1	TRBJ2-3	TRBD2
CASSFRETRSYEQYF	TGTGCCAGCAGTTTTCGGGAAACTCGGTCCTACGAGCAGTACTTC	.	TRBV27	TRBJ2-7	.
CASSPRSSYNEQFF	TGTGCCAGCAGCCCCAGGAGCTCCTACAATGAGCAGTTCTTC	few	TRBV9	TRBJ2-1	.
CASSPPGSSYNEQFF	TGTGCCAGCTCACCCCCAGGGAGCTCCTACAATGAGCAGTTCTTC	.	TRBV18	TRBJ2-1	.
CASYRQGHEKLFF	TGTGCCAGCTATCGACAGGGACACGAAAAACTGTTTTTT	.	TRBV28	TRBJ1-4	TRBD1
CASSYLGGEKLFF	TGTGCCAGCAGTTACCTTGGGGGTGAAAAACTGTTTTTT	.	TRBV6-5	TRBJ1-4	.
CASSPPGRGSEAFF	TGTGCCAGCTCACCCCCCGGTCGGGGCAGTGAAGCTTTCTTT	.	TRBV18	TRBJ1-1	.
CASSHFGGNTEAFF	TGTGCCAGCAGCCACTTCGGGGGGAACACTGAAGCTTTCTTT	.	TRBV14	TRBJ1-1	.
CASSRGHGEKLFF	TGCGCCAGCAGCAGGGGACACGGTGAAAAACTGTTTTTT	.	TRBV5-1	TRBJ1-4	.
CATLANYEQYF	TGTGCCACCCTAGCGAACTACGAGCAGTACTTC	many	TRBV28	TRBJ2-7	.
CASSPTHNYGYTF	TGTGCCAGCAGCCCTACTCATAACTATGGCTACACCTTC	.	TRBV7-2	TRBJ1-2	.
CASSDSGRRGGELFF	TGTGCCAGCAGTGATAGCGGGAGACGTGGCGGGGAGCTGTTTTTT	.	TRBV2	TRBJ2-2	TRBD2
CAGRTETYEQYF	TGTGCCGGAAGGACAGAGACCTACGAGCAGTACTTC	.	TRBV2	TRBJ2-7	.
CASSIDPQGSGANVLTF	TGTGCCAGCTCAATAGATCCACAGGGATCTGGGGCCAACGTCCTGACTTTC	once	TRBV18	TRBJ2-6	.
CASRTGYEQYF	TGTGCCAGCAGGACCGGCTACGAGCAGTACTTC	.	TRBV6-5	TRBJ2-7	.
CASSLSLSGELFF	TGTGCCAGCAGCTTGTCACTTTCCGGGGAGCTGTTTTTT	few	TRBV5-4	TRBJ2-2	.
CAISSGTSGTDTQYF	TGTGCCATCAGTTCCGGGACTAGCGGCACAGATACGCAGTATTTT	.	TRBV10-3	TRBJ2-3	TRBD2
CASSVLGTGELFF	TGTGCCAGCAGCGTACTGGGAACCGGGGAGCTGTTTTTT	few	TRBV9	TRBJ2-2	.
CASSEASRAQPQHF	TGTGCCAGCAGTGAAGCGAGCAGGGCTCAGCCCCAGCATTTT	.	TRBV6-1	TRBJ1-5	.
CASSSGQQGTEAFF	TGTGCCAGCAGTTCAGGACAGCAGGGGACTGAAGCTTTCTTT	.	TRBV6-4	TRBJ1-1	.
CASSWAGTSGRAGYNEQFF	TGTGCCAGCAGCTGGGCCGGGACTAGCGGGAGGGCCGGCTACAATGAGCAGTTCTTC	.	TRBV5-5	TRBJ2-1	TRBD2
CASREGGGTSSYNEQFF	TGTGCCAGCAGAGAGGGGGGCGGGACCAGCTCCTACAATGAGCAGTTCTTC	once	TRBV7-2	TRBJ2-1	.
CASRGVGRGDEQFF	TGTGCCAGCAGGGGGGTTGGGAGGGGAGATGAGCAGTTCTTC	.	TRBV2	TRBJ2-1	TRBD2
CASSFPLWSGRLYEQYF	TGTGCCAGCAGTTTTCCCCTGTGGAGCGGGAGACTCTACGAGCAGTACTTC	.	TRBV27	TRBJ2-7	TRBD2
CASSRQGHSGANVLTF	TGTGCCAGCAGCCGTCAGGGGCATTCGGGGGCCAACGTCCTGACTTTC	few	TRBV7-3	TRBJ2-6	.
CASSLRPGLASNEQFF	TGTGCCAGCAGCTTAAGACCGGGACTAGCTAGCAATGAGCAGTTCTTC	.	TRBV7-2	TRBJ2-1	TRBD2
CASSEGTVNTGELFF	TGTGCCAGCAGTGAAGGGACAGTGAACACCGGGGAGCTGTTTTTT	.	TRBV2	TRBJ2-2	.
CASSPSPGTGGESTDTQYF	TGTGCCAGCTCACCCAGTCCCGGGACAGGGGGCGAAAGCACAGATACGCAGTATTTT	.	TRBV18	TRBJ2-3	TRBD1
CATTQIGTNTEAFF	TGTGCCACCACACAAATAGGGACGAACACTGAAGCTTTCTTT	once	TRBV19	TRBJ1-1	.
CASSLGVFEKLFF	TGTGCCAGCAGCTTAGGTGTTTTTGAAAAACTGTTTTTT	.	TRBV7-8	TRBJ1-4	.